The 24 T cell receptor beta chains presented below share a single source sample, sequenced in a study of blood T cells in healthy people across ages. Then a second PCR, running about 6 to 11 cycles, was carried out with a sample-barcoded 5' primer and a J-beta primer mix. MiXCR, applied by TCRdb to the 5' RACE reads, yields one record per CDR3 protein. This sample has roughly 1,000,000 distinct CDR3 sequences; 20% to 25% occur once, and the top ten carry around 0.75%. These data also formed part of another study, on T cells of mothers and their children.

Sequencing was performed on blood. These receptors were collected from a girl aged 2-9 years in good health.

This clonotype was seen a few times. The gene calls are TRBV6-2 or TRBV6-3 and TRBJ2-7; TRBD2 matches 9 bases. The V segment lost 7 bases and the J segment 5 bases; nucleotides outside the gene matches: 9. Germline CDR1 is MNHEY and CDR2 is SVGEGT. This CDR3 spans 14 amino acids. Here the CDR3 DNA reads TGTGCCAGCAAACCCGGGACTAGCATACACGAGCAGTACTTC. This encodes CASKPGTSIHEQYF.

This clonotype was seen just once. The V call is TRBV5-1, the J call TRBJ2-6; 8 nucleotides line up with TRBD1. The CDR3 consists of 19 residues. Germline V gives CDR1 SGHRS, CDR2 YFSETQ. The J segment lost 0 bases and the V segment lost 4 bases, leaving 12 bases of the junction unmatched. The DNA of the CDR3 is TGCGCCAGCAGCCTGGTCAGACAGGGGTCTCTCTCTGGGGCCAACGTCCTGACTTTC. Its translation is CASSLVRQGSLSGANVLTF.

This clonotype showed up just a few times. The J gene is TRBJ1-2, the V gene TRBV12-3 or TRBV12-4; D gene uncertain. V gave up 3 bases and J gave up 6 bases, with 17 bases separating them. The CDR3 consists of 15 residues. CDR3 residues: CASSFSPGNLNGYTF. The CDR3 bases are TGTGCCAGCAGTTTCTCCCCGGGGAACTTAAATGGCTACACCTTC.

This clonotype came up a few times. The chain combines TRBV28 with TRBJ1-6, with D unresolved. There are 14 residues in the CDR3. Germline CDR1 MDHEN, CDR2 SYDVKM. V was shortened by 3 bases and J by 4 bases, with 7 bases between the two germline ends. CDR3 amino acids: CASSFRDYNSPLHF. The CDR3 DNA reads as TGTGCCAGCAGTTTCCGGGATTATAATTCACCCCTCCACTTT. The complete variable domain, with remaining parts taken from reference TRBV28 and TRBJ1-6, reads DVKVTQSSRYLVKRTGEKVFLECVQDMDHENMFWYRQDPGLGLRLIYFSYDVKMKEKGDIPEGYSVSREKKERFSLILESASTNQTSMYLCASSFRDYNSPLHFGNGTRLTVT.

This clonotype was seen a single time. V gene TRBV29-1 combines with J gene TRBJ1-1; no reliable D call. The germline V and J ends were trimmed by 8 bases and 7 bases, with 14 bases remaining between them. CDR1 is SQVTM, CDR2 ANQGSEA, per germline. The CDR3 sequence is 11 residues long. CDR3 residues: CSTKTNLEAFF. CDR3 in DNA: TGCAGCACTAAGACCAATCTTGAAGCTTTCTTT.

The table lists this clonotype with a few counts. The chain combines TRBV29-1 with TRBJ1-2; D ambiguous. Germline CDR1 is SQVTM and CDR2 is ANQGSEA. V gave up 2 bases and J gave up 3 bases, with 10 bases separating them. There are 13 residues in the CDR3. The chain's CDR3 is CSVENQEDYGYTF. In DNA form, the CDR3 reads TGCAGCGTTGAAAATCAGGAGGACTATGGCTACACCTTC.

For this clonotype: At one boundary the junction diverges from the germline segment, which might be a read error. This chain joins TRBV12-3 or TRBV12-4 and TRBJ1-3, with a tentative D call TRBD1 (5 bases). This CDR3 has 14 amino acids. The CDR3 nucleotides are TGTGCCAGCAGCGACAGTTACTCTGGAAACACCGTATATTTT. As protein: CASSDSYSGNTVYF.

This clonotype has only a few counts. The chain employs TRBV10-3 and TRBJ2-7; D may be TRBD1 (6 bases). Looked up from germline, CDR1 is ENHRY and CDR2 is SYGVKD. V shed 2 bases and J shed 5 bases, with 13 bases lying between them. This CDR3 has 14 residues. The CDR3 reads CAISEGNRAHEQYF. CDR3 nucleotides: TGTGCCATCAGTGAGGGAAACAGGGCCCACGAGCAGTACTTC.

As for this clonotype: The CDR3 carries no conserved terminal phenylalanine or tryptophan, so it likely arises from a read error. The chain carries TRBV10-3 and TRBJ1-1; D uncertain. The ends were cut back, 2 bases at V and 2 bases at J, with 9 bases in the middle. The CDR3 sequence is 14 residues long. CDR1 and CDR2 from the germline V gene are ENHRY and SYGVKD. CDR3 residues: CAISETDGNTEAFS. CDR3 sequence (DNA): TGTGCCATCAGTGAGACGGACGGTAACACTGAAGCTTTCTCT.

The CDR3 here is CAIRYGTSGNNEQFF. CDR3 coding DNA: TGTGCCATCAGATACGGGACTAGCGGAAACAATGAGCAGTTCTTC. The chain is built from TRBV10-3 and TRBJ2-5, with 11 bases matching TRBD2. The J call may be incorrect, as the DNA end agrees better with TRBJ2-1. Germline V lookup: CDR1 ENHRY, CDR2 SYGVKD. CDR3 length: 15 amino acids.

The rearrangement joins TRBV12-3 or TRBV12-4 to TRBJ1-6; D unresolved. The ends were cut back, 3 bases at V and 6 bases at J, with 12 bases in the middle. The CDR3 sequence is 15 residues long. This chain's CDR3 is CASSFQQDRNSPLHF. The DNA for the CDR3 is TGTGCCAGCAGTTTTCAGCAGGATCGTAATTCACCCCTCCACTTT.

CDR3 sequence: CAISDYDRGELFF. Here the CDR3 DNA reads TGTGCCATCAGTGATTACGACAGGGGTGAACTGTTTTTT. The genes are TRBV10-3 and TRBJ1-4; 8 nucleotides match TRBD1. There are 13 residues in the CDR3. J gave up 12 bases and V 3 bases, and 6 bases lay outside the gene matches. In germline, CDR1 is ENHRY, CDR2 SYGVKD.

This clonotype came up a few times. The chain employs TRBV6-6 and TRBJ1-4; the D gene is possibly TRBD1 (6 bases). The length of the CDR3 is 14 residues. Germline CDR1 is MNHNY and CDR2 is SVGAGI (reference sequence). Here the CDR3 reads CAAAVGGTKEKLFF. The CDR3 DNA reads as TGTGCAGCAGCGGTCGGGGGGACAAAGGAAAAACTGTTTTTT.

This chain uses TRBV6-6 with TRBJ2-1; D gene ambiguous. V was cut by 8 bases and J by 4 bases, with 12 bases left in between. The CDR3 runs to 13 residues. Germline values: CDR1 MNHNY, CDR2 SVGAGI (reference sequence). CDR3 in amino acids: CASQPTRYNEQFF. The CDR3 nucleotides read TGTGCCAGCCAACCGACAAGATACAATGAGCAGTTCTTC.

The V call is TRBV7-9, the J call TRBJ2-5, with D perhaps matching TRBD2 (7 bases). The J call is in doubt because the DNA end fits TRBJ2-1 better. Germline V lookup: CDR1 SEHNR, CDR2 FQNEAQ (reference sequence). This CDR3 spans 13 amino acids. The CDR3 loop reads CASRGAEYNEQFF. The CDR3 region has the DNA TGTGCCAGCCGGGGGGCGGAGTACAATGAGCAGTTCTTC.

Only a few counts were recorded for this clonotype. The chain joins TRBV20-1 to TRBJ2-7; the match to TRBD2 covers 11 bases. The end of the DNA fits TRBJ2-5 better, so the J call may be wrong. This CDR3 is built from 15 residues. From germline, CDR1 is DFQATT and CDR2 SNEGSKA (reference sequence). The CDR3 DNA follows: TGCAGTGCTAGCACTAGCGGGAGCGTTGGAGAGACCCAGTACTTC. Translation: CSASTSGSVGETQYF.

The gene calls are TRBV2 and TRBJ1-4; 8 bases match TRBD1. The CDR3 loop spans 15 amino acids. CDR1 and CDR2 from the germline V gene are SNHLY and FYNNEI. J lost 4 bases, V lost 6 bases, and 7 bases had no gene match. The DNA of the CDR3 is TGTGCCAGCAGCGCCCGGACAGGGTTTAATGAAAAACTGTTTTTT. Protein sequence: CASSARTGFNEKLFF.

This clonotype was detected a few times. The chain couples TRBV7-9 to TRBJ2-7; a possible D gene is TRBD1 (6 bases). The CDR3 totals 11 residues. CDR1 SEHNR and CDR2 FQNEAQ come from the germline V gene (reference sequence). V lost 10 bases and J lost 3, with 10 bases in between. CDR3 nucleotide sequence: TGTGCCATCCAGGGGTACTACGAGCAGTACTTC. Residues: CAIQGYYEQYF.

V and J are TRBV6-2 or TRBV6-3 and TRBJ2-5, with unresolved D. This CDR3 is 17 amino acids long. The germline V gene encodes CDR1 MNHEY and CDR2 SVGEGT. Trimming took 0 bases from V and 2 from J, leaving 16 bases between them. CDR3 sequence: CASSYSTRTLVQETQYF. The CDR3 DNA is TGTGCCAGCAGTTACTCGACGCGGACCCTAGTTCAAGAGACCCAGTACTTC.

V is TRBV27 and J is TRBJ2-7, with 10 bases identical to TRBD2. V lost 5 bases and J lost 0; bases outside the gene matches: 13. Germline lookup yields CDR1 MNHEY and CDR2 SMNVEV (reference sequence). The CDR3 extends over 18 amino acids. CDR3 protein: CASSREGRGLANSYEQYF. The CDR3 DNA sequence: TGTGCCAGCAGTCGGGAGGGGCGGGGACTAGCGAACTCCTACGAGCAGTACTTC.

This rearrangement joins TRBV28 to TRBJ2-1; maybe TRBD1 (6 bases). Germline lookup yields CDR1 MDHEN and CDR2 SYDVKM. The CDR3 covers 14 residues. The V end was cut by 6 bases, the J end by 7 bases, with 16 bases between. Written as DNA, the CDR3 is TGTGCCAGCAGCCCCGTCACAGGGTATAATGAGCAGTTCTTC. Translation: CASSPVTGYNEQFF.

J is TRBJ1-2 and V is TRBV11-2; D is possibly TRBD1 (6 bases). The V gene's germline CDR1 is SGHAT and CDR2 FQNNGV. V lost 3 bases and J lost 6, with 20 bases in between. CDR3 length: 16 amino acids. The chain's CDR3 is CASSLVEGVTTNGYTF. In DNA form, the CDR3 reads TGTGCCAGCAGCTTGGTTGAGGGGGTAACGACTAATGGCTACACCTTC.

Only a few counts were recorded for this clonotype. The chain joins TRBV7-8 to TRBJ1-2; weak D call: TRBD1 (6 bases). The germline CDR1 and CDR2 sequences are SGHVS and FQNEAQ. Deletions cut 5 bases from V and 2 bases from J, with 15 bases between. The length of the CDR3 is 15 residues. CDR3 DNA sequence: TGTGCCAGCAGCCTCAGACAGGCTCCGAACTATGGCTACACCTTC. Translated: CASSLRQAPNYGYTF. Full variable domain (remainder filled in from reference TRBV7-8 and TRBJ1-2): GAGVSQSPRYKVAKRGQDVALRCDPISGHVSLFWYQQALGQGPEFLTYFQNEAQLDKSGLPSDRFFAERPEGSVSTLKIQRTQQEDSAVYLCASSLRQAPNYGYTFGSGTRLTVV.

This clonotype was seen a few times. V usage is TRBV6-2 or TRBV6-3 and J usage is TRBJ2-5, with 8 bases matching TRBD2. Losses at the gene ends were 9 bases for V and 4 bases for J; bases not matched to a gene: 4. The CDR3 is 12 amino acids. Germline V gene lookup returns CDR1 MNHEY and CDR2 SVGEGT. The CDR3, as DNA: TGTGCCAGTAGCGGGGTACTAGAGACCCAGTACTTC. It codes for CASSGVLETQYF.